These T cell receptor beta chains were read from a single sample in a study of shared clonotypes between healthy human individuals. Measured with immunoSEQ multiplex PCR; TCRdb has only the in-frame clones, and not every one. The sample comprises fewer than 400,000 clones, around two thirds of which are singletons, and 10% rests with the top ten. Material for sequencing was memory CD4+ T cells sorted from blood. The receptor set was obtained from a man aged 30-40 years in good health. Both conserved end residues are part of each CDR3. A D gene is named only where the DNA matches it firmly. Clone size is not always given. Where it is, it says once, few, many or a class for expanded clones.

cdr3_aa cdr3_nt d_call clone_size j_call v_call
CASSPGAPLGEQYF TGTGCCAGCTCACCAGGGGCCCCCTTAGGTGAGCAGTACTTC - - TRBJ2-7 TRBV18
CAWTQRGLADGELFF TGTGCCTGGACCCAAAGGGGACTAGCGGACGGGGAGCTGTTTTTT TRBD2 few TRBJ2-2 TRBV30
CASSRQGTTRAEQYF TGTGCCAGCAGCCGACAGGGTACTACCAGGGCCGAGCAGTACTTC TRBD1 - TRBJ2-7 TRBV9
CASSLAGTSSSGELFF TGCGCCAGCAGCTTGGCCGGGACTAGTTCGTCCGGGGAGCTGTTTTTT TRBD2 few TRBJ2-2 TRBV5-1
CASSVYHSGAGGETQYF TGCGCCAGCAGCGTCTACCATAGCGGGGCCGGCGGGGAGACCCAGTACTTC TRBD2 - TRBJ2-5 TRBV5-1
CASSPRGGGKWDTQYF TGTGCCAGCAGCCCCCGTGGGGGGGGCAAATGGGATACGCAGTATTTT - many TRBJ2-3 TRBV7-7
CASSQVSGSPSGNTIYF TGCGCCAGCAGCCAGGTTTCGGGTAGTCCCTCTGGAAACACCATATATTTT - once TRBJ1-3 TRBV4-1
CASSQREGARYEQYF TGCGCCAGCAGCCAACGAGAGGGGGCTAGGTACGAGCAGTACTTC TRBD1 - TRBJ2-7 TRBV4-3
CASRSLAGANTGELFF TGTGCCAGCAGGTCACTAGCGGGAGCGAACACCGGGGAGCTGTTTTTT TRBD2 - TRBJ2-2 TRBV11-2
CASSFGNGYTF - - - TRBJ1-2 TRBV11-2
CASTRLTDTQYF TGTGCCAGCACACGCCTCACAGATACGCAGTATTTT - once TRBJ2-3 TRBV2
CASSYTNFGATDTQYF TGTGCCAGCAGTTACACGAACTTCGGGGCCACAGATACGCAGTATTTT - - TRBJ2-3 TRBV6-5
CASSWDSHPYEQYF TGCGCCAGCAGCTGGGACAGTCATCCCTACGAGCAGTACTTC TRBD1 - TRBJ2-7 TRBV5-1
CASSRWPNYEQYF TGTGCCAGCAGCCGCTGGCCGAACTACGAGCAGTACTTC - - TRBJ2-7 TRBV7-9
CATLGGAKYEQYF TGTGCCACGCTGGGGGGGGCGAAGTACGAGCAGTACTTC - - TRBJ2-7 TRBV5-8
CATSRAAESTDTQYF TGTGCCACCAGCAGAGCGGCGGAAAGCACAGATACGCAGTATTTT - - TRBJ2-3 TRBV15
CASSESGAYEQYF TGCGCCAGCAGTGAATCAGGGGCCTACGAGCAGTACTTC - - TRBJ2-7 TRBV10-1
CAISSLAEGGLFF TGTGCCATCAGTTCGCTTGCGGAAGGGGGACTGTTTTTT - - TRBJ1-4 TRBV10-3
CASSGSGGRVTGELFF TGTGCCAGCAGTGGAAGTGGCGGGAGGGTCACCGGGGAGCTGTTTTTT TRBD2 - TRBJ2-2 TRBV6-1
CASSLQGGDTDTQYF TGTGCCAGCAGCTTACAAGGGGGAGATACAGATACGCAGTATTTT - - TRBJ2-3 TRBV7-3
CASSPRSSGGITDTQYF TGTGCCAGCTCACCACGGTCCTCGGGCGGAATCACAGATACGCAGTATTTT - - TRBJ2-3 TRBV18
CASSREKLFF TGTGCCAGCAGCAGGGAAAAACTGTTTTTT - - TRBJ1-4 TRBV7-9
CASSLNFGLWEGTGELFF TGCGCCAGCAGCTTGAACTTCGGACTTTGGGAGGGGACCGGGGAGCTGTTTTTT TRBD2 - TRBJ2-2 TRBV5-1
CASSPSLGLAGVETQYF TGTGCCAGCAGCCCTTCCCTCGGACTAGCGGGAGTTGAGACCCAGTACTTC TRBD2 few TRBJ2-5 TRBV14